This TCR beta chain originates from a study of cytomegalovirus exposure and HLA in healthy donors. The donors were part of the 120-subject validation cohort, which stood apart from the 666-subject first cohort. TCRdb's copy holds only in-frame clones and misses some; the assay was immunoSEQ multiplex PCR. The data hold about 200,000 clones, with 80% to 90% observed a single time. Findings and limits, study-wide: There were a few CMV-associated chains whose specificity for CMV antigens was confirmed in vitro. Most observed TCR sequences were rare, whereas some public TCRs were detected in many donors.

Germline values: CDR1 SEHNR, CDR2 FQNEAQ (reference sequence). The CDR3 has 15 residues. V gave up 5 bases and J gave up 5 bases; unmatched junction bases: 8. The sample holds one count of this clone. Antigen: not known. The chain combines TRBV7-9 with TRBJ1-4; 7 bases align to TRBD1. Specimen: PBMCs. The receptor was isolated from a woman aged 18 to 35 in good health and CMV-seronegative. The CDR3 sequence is CASSQPGQINEKLFF. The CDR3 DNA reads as TGTGCCAGCAGCCAACCGGGACAGATAAATGAAAAACTGTTTTTT.